This TCR beta chain was observed in a study of shared clonotypes between healthy human individuals. About the research overall: Per donor, three plates held CD4 naive cells, three held CD4 memory, two held CD8 naive and one held CD8 memory.

Original handling: Owing to the provision of junction-only sequences devoid of quality scores by immunoSEQ, filtering differed. Produced via immunoSEQ multiplex PCR; TCRdb's table is partial and in-frame only. Clonal size and the V and J genes are those of that table, whereas D and trimming came from the DNA. The sample lists roughly 220,000 clones; under 80% were seen once. Donors were Caucasian adults residing in Nashville, Tennessee, USA. Germline CDR1 is SQVTM and CDR2 is ANQGSEA. The V end lost 4 bases, the J end lost 2 bases, and 9 bases lay between the germline ends. This CDR3 spans 13 amino acids.

The gene calls are TRBV29-1 and TRBJ1-3; the D is unclear. This TCR derives from a man aged 25-45 years in good health. Input material: memory CD4+ T cells sorted from blood. Subset noted: CD45RA-negative fraction. The DNA for the CDR3 is TGCAGCGTTGCTCCCGGGGCTGGAAACACCATATATTTT. Its translation: CSVAPGAGNTIYF.